The source of this T cell receptor beta chain is a study of memory CD4+ T cells and cytomegalovirus serostatus. The overall study: Healthy Belgian adult donors included about nine CMV-positive and 24 CMV-negative people. Study-wide points: Of 150 to 200 reported CMV TCRbeta sequences, about 67 were found in memory CD4+ repertoires. CMV serostatus prediction reached median AUC approximately 0.95, or 0.91 with US-trained model.

The sort gate was single viable CD3+CD4+CD8-CD45RO+ cells for memory CD4+ T cells. In the study's own analysis: Out-of-frame sequences were removed, leaving roughly 2.1 million distinct TCRbeta sequences. The protocol was immunoSEQ multiplex PCR, while the TCRdb copy is restricted to in-frame clones and leaves out a portion. The DNA was the basis for D and trimming; V, J and clone size are from that table. The data show 50,000 to 55,000 clones, with around 78% seen just once and over 0.65% held by the top ten. V shed 4 bases, J shed 7 bases, and the junction held 5 bases outside the gene matches. CDR1 is MGHRA and CDR2 is YSYEKL in the germline V gene. The CDR3 spans 14 residues. Comment on this clone: Its antigen is not identified.

The sequenced material came from memory CD4+ T cells from blood. This TCR came from an adult in good health and CMV-seronegative. J is TRBJ2-7 and V is TRBV4-1, with TRBD1 matching 12 bases. The CDR3 DNA is TGCGCCAGCAGCCGGGGACAGGGGGCATGGGAGCAGTACTTC. Translated, it gives CASSRGQGAWEQYF.